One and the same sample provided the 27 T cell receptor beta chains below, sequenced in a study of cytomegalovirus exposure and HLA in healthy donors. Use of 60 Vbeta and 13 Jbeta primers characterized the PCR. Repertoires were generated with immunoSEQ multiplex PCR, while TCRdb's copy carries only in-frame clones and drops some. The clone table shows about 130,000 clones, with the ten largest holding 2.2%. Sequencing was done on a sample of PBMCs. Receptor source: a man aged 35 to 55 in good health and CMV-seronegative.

This CDR3 is CASSELRDYNEQFF. CDR3 sequence (DNA): TGTGCCAGCAGTGAATTACGGGACTACAATGAGCAGTTCTTC. The J gene is TRBJ2-1, the V gene TRBV6-1; TRBD2 might be the D (5 bases). The V gene lost 2 bases and the J gene lost 3 bases, with 8 bases spanning the gap. Germline V gene lookup returns CDR1 MNHNS and CDR2 SASEGT. This CDR3 has 14 residues.

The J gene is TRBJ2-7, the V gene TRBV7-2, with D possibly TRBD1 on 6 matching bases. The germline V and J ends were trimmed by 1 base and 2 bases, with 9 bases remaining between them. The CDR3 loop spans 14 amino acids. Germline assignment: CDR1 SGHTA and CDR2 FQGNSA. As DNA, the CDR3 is TGTGCCAGCAGCTTAGGGCCAGGGGCCTACGAGCAGTACTTC. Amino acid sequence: CASSLGPGAYEQYF.

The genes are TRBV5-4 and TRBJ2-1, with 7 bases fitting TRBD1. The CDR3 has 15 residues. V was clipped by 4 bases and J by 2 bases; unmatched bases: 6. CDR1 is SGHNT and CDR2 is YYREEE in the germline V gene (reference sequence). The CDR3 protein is CASSPRQGAYNEQFF. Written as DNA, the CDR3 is TGTGCCAGCAGCCCCAGACAGGGAGCCTACAATGAGCAGTTCTTC.

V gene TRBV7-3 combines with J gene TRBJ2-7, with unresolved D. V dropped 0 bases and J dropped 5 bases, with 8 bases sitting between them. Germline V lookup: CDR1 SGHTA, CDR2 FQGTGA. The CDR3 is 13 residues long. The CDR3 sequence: CASSLTSVDEQYF. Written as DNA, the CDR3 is TGTGCCAGCAGCTTAACGAGCGTGGACGAGCAGTACTTC.

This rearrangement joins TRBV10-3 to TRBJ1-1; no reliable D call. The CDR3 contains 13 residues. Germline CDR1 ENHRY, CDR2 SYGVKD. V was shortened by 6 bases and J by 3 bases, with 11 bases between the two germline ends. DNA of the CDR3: TGTGCCATCAGGCCCATGGGAGACACTGAAGCTTTCTTT. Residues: CAIRPMGDTEAFF.

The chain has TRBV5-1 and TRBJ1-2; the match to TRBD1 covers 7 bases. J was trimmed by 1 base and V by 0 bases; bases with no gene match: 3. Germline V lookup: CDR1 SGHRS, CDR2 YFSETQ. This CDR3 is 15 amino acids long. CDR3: CASSLVTGSNYGYTF. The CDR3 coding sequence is TGCGCCAGCAGCTTGGTGACAGGGAGTAACTATGGCTACACCTTC.

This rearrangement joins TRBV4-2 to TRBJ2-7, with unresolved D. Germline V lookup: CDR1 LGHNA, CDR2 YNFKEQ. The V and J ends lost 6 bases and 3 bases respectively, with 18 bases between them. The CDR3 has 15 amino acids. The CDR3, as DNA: TGTGCCAGCAGAACAGCACCAGACCCCATCTACGAGCAGTACTTC. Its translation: CASRTAPDPIYEQYF.

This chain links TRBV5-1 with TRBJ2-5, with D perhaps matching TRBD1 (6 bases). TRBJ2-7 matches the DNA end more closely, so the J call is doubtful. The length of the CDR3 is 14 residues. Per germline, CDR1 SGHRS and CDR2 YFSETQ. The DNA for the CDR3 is TGCGCCAGCAGCTCAGTCAGGGGTTCCTACGAGCAGTACTTC. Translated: CASSSVRGSYEQYF.

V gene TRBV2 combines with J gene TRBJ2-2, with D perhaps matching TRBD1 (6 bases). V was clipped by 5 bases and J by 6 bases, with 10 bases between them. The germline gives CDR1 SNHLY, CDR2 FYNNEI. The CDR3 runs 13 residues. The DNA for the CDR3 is TGTGCCAGCAGTCACAGGGTGCCCGGGGAGCTGTTTTTT. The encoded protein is CASSHRVPGELFF.

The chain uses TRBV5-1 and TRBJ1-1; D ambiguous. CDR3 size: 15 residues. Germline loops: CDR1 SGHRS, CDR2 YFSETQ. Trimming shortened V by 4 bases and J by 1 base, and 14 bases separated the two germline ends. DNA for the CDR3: TGCGCCAGCAGCGCCACAAGTGGGAGGAACACTGAAGCTTTCTTT. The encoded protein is CASSATSGRNTEAFF.

In nucleotides, the CDR3 is TGTGCCAGCAGCTTAGGGGGGACAGCGTCTGAAGCTTTCTTT. This gives the protein CASSLGGTASEAFF. The genes are TRBV13 and TRBJ1-1, with 7 bases matching TRBD1. The CDR3 has 14 residues. Germline CDR1 PRHDT, CDR2 FYEKMQ (reference sequence). V was clipped by 0 bases and J by 6 bases; unmatched bases: 4.

Here the CDR3 DNA reads TGCGCCAGCAGGATGGGGGAGGGGGGACCCGAGGAGCAGTACTTC. Protein product: CASRMGEGGPEEQYF. This chain links TRBV5-1 with TRBJ2-7; D may be TRBD2 (7 bases). This CDR3 is 15 amino acids long. From germline, CDR1 is SGHRS and CDR2 YFSETQ. Trimming took off 5 bases at V and 7 bases at J, with 22 bases between the two ends.

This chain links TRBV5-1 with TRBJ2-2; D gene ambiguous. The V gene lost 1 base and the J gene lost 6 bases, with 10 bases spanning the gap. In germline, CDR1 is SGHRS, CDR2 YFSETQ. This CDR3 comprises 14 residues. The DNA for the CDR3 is TGCGCCAGCAGCTTGTGGCAGGCCCCCGGGGAGCTGTTTTTT. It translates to CASSLWQAPGELFF.

The CDR3 loop is CASRVRRLATNTGELFF. The CDR3, as DNA: TGTGCCAGCAGGGTTCGAAGACTAGCGACGAACACCGGGGAGCTGTTTTTT. The V gene is TRBV28, the J gene TRBJ2-2, with TRBD2 matching 8 bases. Germline V gives CDR1 MDHEN, CDR2 SYDVKM. Trimming at V came to 6 bases and at J to 0 bases, leaving 9 bases not matched to a gene. The CDR3 length is 17 residues.

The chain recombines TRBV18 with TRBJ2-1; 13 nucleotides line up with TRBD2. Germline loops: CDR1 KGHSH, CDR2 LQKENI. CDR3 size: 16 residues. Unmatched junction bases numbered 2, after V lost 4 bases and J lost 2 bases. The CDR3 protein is CASSQGTSGAYNEQFF. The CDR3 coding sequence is TGTGCCAGCTCACAGGGGACTAGCGGGGCCTACAATGAGCAGTTCTTC.

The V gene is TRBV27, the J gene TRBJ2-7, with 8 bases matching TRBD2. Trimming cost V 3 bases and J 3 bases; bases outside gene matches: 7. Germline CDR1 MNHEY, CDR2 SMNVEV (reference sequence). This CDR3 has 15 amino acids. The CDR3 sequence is CASSLGFSGSYEQYF. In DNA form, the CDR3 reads TGTGCCAGCAGTTTGGGGTTCAGCGGGAGCTACGAGCAGTACTTC.

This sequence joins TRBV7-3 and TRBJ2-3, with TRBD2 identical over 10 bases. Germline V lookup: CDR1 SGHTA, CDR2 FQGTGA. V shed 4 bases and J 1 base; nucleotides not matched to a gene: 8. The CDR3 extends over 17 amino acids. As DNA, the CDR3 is TGTGCCAGCAGCTCCCTCCCCGGACTAGCGGGCACAGATACGCAGTATTTT. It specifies CASSSLPGLAGTDTQYF.

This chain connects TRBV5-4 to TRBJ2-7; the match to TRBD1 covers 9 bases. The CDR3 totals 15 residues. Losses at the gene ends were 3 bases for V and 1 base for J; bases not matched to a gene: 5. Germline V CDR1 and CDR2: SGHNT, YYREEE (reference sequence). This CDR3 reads CASSSPGQGSYEQYF. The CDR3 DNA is TGTGCCAGCAGCTCGCCGGGACAGGGATCCTACGAGCAGTACTTC.

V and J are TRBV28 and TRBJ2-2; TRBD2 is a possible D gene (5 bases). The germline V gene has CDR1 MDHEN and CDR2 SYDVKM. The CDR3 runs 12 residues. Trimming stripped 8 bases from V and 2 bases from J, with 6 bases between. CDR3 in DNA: TGTGCCAGCCGACTAAACACCGGGGAGCTGTTTTTT. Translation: CASRLNTGELFF.

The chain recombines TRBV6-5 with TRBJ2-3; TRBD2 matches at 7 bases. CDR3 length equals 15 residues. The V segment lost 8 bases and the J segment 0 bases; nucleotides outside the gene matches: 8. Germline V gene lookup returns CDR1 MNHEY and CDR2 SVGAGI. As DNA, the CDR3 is TGTGCCAGCGGATACCGGGACTATAGCACAGATACGCAGTATTTT. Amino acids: CASGYRDYSTDTQYF.

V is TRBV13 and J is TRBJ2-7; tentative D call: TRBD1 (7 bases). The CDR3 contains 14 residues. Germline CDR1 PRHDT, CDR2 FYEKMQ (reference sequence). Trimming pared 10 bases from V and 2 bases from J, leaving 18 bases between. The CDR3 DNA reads TGTGCCACAGGACGCGGGGACAGAACCTACGAGCAGTACTTC. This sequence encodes CATGRGDRTYEQYF.

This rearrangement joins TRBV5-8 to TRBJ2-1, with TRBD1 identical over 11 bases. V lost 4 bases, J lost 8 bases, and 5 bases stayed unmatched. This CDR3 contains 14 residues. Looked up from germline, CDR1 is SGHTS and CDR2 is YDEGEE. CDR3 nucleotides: TGTGCCAGCAGCGGGGGACAGGGGGGGTATGAGCAGTTCTTC. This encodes CASSGGQGGYEQFF.

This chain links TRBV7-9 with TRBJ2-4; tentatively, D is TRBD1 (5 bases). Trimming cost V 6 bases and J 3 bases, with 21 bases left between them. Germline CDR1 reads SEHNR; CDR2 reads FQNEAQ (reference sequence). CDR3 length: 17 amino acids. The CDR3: CASSYSDRQFDKNIQYF. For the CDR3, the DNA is TGTGCCAGCAGTTACAGCGACAGACAATTTGACAAAAACATTCAGTACTTC.

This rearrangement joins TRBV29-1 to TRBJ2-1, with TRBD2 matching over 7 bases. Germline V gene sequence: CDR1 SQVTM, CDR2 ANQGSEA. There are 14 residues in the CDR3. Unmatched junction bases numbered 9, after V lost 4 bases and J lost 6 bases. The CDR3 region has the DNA TGCAGCGTTGGGTCTCTAGCGGAGAGCAATGAGCAGTTCTTC. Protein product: CSVGSLAESNEQFF.

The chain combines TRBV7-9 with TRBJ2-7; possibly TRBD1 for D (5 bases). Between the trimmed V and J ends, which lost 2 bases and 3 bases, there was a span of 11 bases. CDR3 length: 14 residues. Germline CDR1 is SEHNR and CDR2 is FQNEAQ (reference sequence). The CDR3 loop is CASSLSGKGYEQYF. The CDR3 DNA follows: TGTGCCAGCAGCTTATCAGGGAAGGGCTACGAGCAGTACTTC. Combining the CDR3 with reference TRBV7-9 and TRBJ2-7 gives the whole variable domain DTGVSQNPRHKITKRGQNVTFRCDPISEHNRLYWYRQTLGQGPEFLTYFQNEAQLEKSRLLSDRFSAERPKGSFSTLEIQRTEQGDSAMYLCASSLSGKGYEQYFGPGTRLTVT.

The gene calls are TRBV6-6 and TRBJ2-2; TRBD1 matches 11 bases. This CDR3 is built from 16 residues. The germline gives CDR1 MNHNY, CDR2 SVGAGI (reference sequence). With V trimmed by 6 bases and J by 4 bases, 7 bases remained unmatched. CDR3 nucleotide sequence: TGTGCCAGCAGATCACGGACAGGGGGCCTCACCGGGGAGCTGTTTTTT. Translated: CASRSRTGGLTGELFF.

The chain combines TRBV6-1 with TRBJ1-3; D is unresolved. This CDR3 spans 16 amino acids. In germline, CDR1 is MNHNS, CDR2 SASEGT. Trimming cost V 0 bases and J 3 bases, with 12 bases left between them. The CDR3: CASSEAARGYGNTIYF. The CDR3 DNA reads TGTGCCAGCAGTGAAGCCGCACGGGGATATGGAAACACCATATATTTT.